This T cell receptor (beta chain) was sequenced in a study of human T cells and chemical hapten exposure. TCRdb re-called the RACE reads with MiXCR, one entry per CDR3 protein. The profile shows about 100,000 distinct CDR3 sequences, 9.5% to 12% of them singletons. This clonotype was seen a few times. This CDR3 has 14 amino acids. Time point defined: patch test 2, 6 weeks after DPC sensitization. Treatment: therapeutic diphenylcyclopropenone sensitization with weekly scalp DPC. The source was whole blood, collected in connection with sensitization to the hapten diphenylcyclopropenone (DPC). The origin of this receptor is a woman aged 40 to 50 with alopecia areata. Some clones in this sample may be carry-over from other donors' samples. The chain has TRBV21-1 and TRBJ1-1; TRBD1 is taken as the D call from the table, unchecked against the DNA. TRBV21-1 is listed as a pseudogene. The CDR3, as DNA: TGTGCCAGCGGGACAGGGGTAAAAGGTACTGAAGCTTTCTTT. Translating gives CASGTGVKGTEAFF.